These 9 T cell receptor beta chains were sequenced from one sample in a study of blood T cell repertoires in COVID-19. Method: immunoSEQ multiplex PCR; TCRdb's copy keeps in-frame clones and lacks some. This sample has about 39,000 clones; roughly 82% occur once, and the top ten carry roughly 14%. Sequencing input: peripheral blood. These receptors were taken from a man aged 45-65 years with active or convalescent COVID-19.

This clone has more than one count but fewer than ten. The rearrangement links TRBV19 to TRBJ1-2; 9 positions match TRBD1. Germline assignment: CDR1 LNHDA and CDR2 SQIVND (reference sequence). This CDR3 comprises 13 residues. V lost 6 bases to trimming and J lost 6 bases; unmatched junction nucleotides: 5. Here the CDR3 reads CASRTTGGHGYTF. CDR3 DNA sequence: TGTGCCAGTAGAACAACAGGGGGCCATGGCTACACCTTC.

The chain carries TRBV19 and TRBJ2-4, with 12 nucleotides matching TRBD2. The CDR3 runs 18 residues. Germline CDR1 is LNHDA and CDR2 is SQIVND (reference sequence). The ends lost 3 bases at V and 4 bases at J; junction bases unmatched: 10. The CDR3, as DNA: TGTGCCAGTAGTATCGCCCTAGCGGGGGGGCTCGGGAAAAACATTCAGTACTTC. The encoded protein is CASSIALAGGLGKNIQYF.

V is TRBV7-8 and J is TRBJ2-5; weak D call: TRBD2 (7 bases). V dropped 6 bases and J dropped 5 bases, with 19 bases sitting between them. This CDR3 region has 15 residues. CDR1 SGHVS and CDR2 FQNEAQ come from the germline V gene. The CDR3 loop reads CASRVGRGARETQYF. Written as DNA, the CDR3 is TGTGCCAGCAGAGTAGGTCGGGGGGCGCGCGAGACCCAGTACTTC.

The chain recombines TRBV5-1 with TRBJ1-3, with 10 bases matching TRBD1. V was clipped by 4 bases and J by 4 bases; unmatched bases: 14. This CDR3 is built from 18 residues. CDR1 is SGHRS, CDR2 YFSETQ, per germline. CDR3 loop: CASSPNPGTGDRGNTIYF. As DNA, the CDR3 is TGCGCCAGCAGCCCGAACCCCGGGACAGGGGATAGGGGAAACACCATATATTTT. Looking up the rest from reference TRBV5-1 and TRBJ1-3 gives the full variable domain: KAGVTQTPRYLIKTRGQQVTLSCSPISGHRSVSWYQQTPGQGLQFLFEYFSETQRNKGNFPGRFSGRQFSNSRSEMNVSTLELGDSALYLCASSPNPGTGDRGNTIYFGEGSWLTVV.

V is TRBV6-5 and J is TRBJ1-5; D perhaps matches TRBD1 (5 bases). The V end was cut by 6 bases, the J end by 2 bases, with 11 bases between. The CDR3 has 14 residues. Germline values: CDR1 MNHEY, CDR2 SVGAGI. CDR3 loop: CASSDDRGNQPQHF. The CDR3 bases are TGTGCCAGCAGCGATGACAGAGGCAATCAGCCCCAGCATTTT.

V gene TRBV7-2 combines with J gene TRBJ2-1; 8 nucleotides line up with TRBD2. V lost 3 bases to trimming and J lost 4 bases; unmatched junction nucleotides: 8. Germline CDR1 is SGHTA and CDR2 is FQGNSA. The CDR3 runs 16 residues. CDR3 protein: CASSLSSGGYYNEQFF. The CDR3 region has the DNA TGTGCCAGCAGCTTGTCGAGCGGGGGTTATTACAATGAGCAGTTCTTC.

This clone was seen only once. V gene TRBV2 combines with J gene TRBJ1-2, with D perhaps matching TRBD1 (5 bases). Trimming cost V 6 bases and J 4 bases, with 12 bases left between them. The CDR3 spans 13 residues. Germline lookup yields CDR1 SNHLY and CDR2 FYNNEI. CDR3 loop: CASRKDISYGYTF. The CDR3, as DNA: TGTGCCAGCAGAAAGGACATCTCCTATGGCTACACCTTC.

The chain combines TRBV6-5 with TRBJ2-7, with D maybe TRBD2 (6 bases). Trimming left V 2 bases short and J 3 bases short, with 14 bases between. The CDR3 totals 15 residues. CDR1 MNHEY and CDR2 SVGAGI come from the germline V gene. As DNA, the CDR3 is TGTGCCAGCAGTTACACCCGGGGGACCCACTACGAGCAGTACTTC. Translating it yields CASSYTRGTHYEQYF.

The chain couples TRBV10-2 to TRBJ2-1, with D tentatively TRBD1 (6 bases). V dropped 4 bases and J dropped 5 bases, with 9 bases sitting between them. The germline V gene encodes CDR1 WSHSY and CDR2 SAAADI. This CDR3 has 13 amino acids. The CDR3 DNA reads as TGCGCCAGCAGTGCGACAGGTCACAATGAGCAGTTCTTC. It is translated as CASSATGHNEQFF.